This T cell receptor beta chain was recorded in a study of T cell responses to AZD1222 COVID-19 vaccine. Points from the study as a whole: Regions 160-218 and 743-854 held dominance among vaccine-associated CD4 TCRs, which spanned spike. Seropositive status at baseline applied to only six AZD1222 recipients.

Sequencing used immunoSEQ multiplex PCR; TCRdb keeps in-frame clones, though not all of them. The data contain approximately 150,000 clones, roughly 90% of them singletons. This clone has just one count. Its antigen is unidentified. The sequence came from an adult in good health. Sequenced here: peripheral blood, sampled on day 0 of AZD1222 vaccination.

CDR3 loop: CASSYRTSGLNEQFF. The CDR3 DNA reads TGTGCCAGCAGTTACAGGACTAGCGGTTTGAATGAGCAGTTCTTC. The rearrangement links TRBV6-2 or TRBV6-3 to TRBJ2-1, with TRBD2 matching 10 bases. The CDR3 length is 15 residues. The germline gives CDR1 MNHEY, CDR2 SVGEGT. V lost 2 bases, J lost 7 bases, and 5 bases stayed unmatched.